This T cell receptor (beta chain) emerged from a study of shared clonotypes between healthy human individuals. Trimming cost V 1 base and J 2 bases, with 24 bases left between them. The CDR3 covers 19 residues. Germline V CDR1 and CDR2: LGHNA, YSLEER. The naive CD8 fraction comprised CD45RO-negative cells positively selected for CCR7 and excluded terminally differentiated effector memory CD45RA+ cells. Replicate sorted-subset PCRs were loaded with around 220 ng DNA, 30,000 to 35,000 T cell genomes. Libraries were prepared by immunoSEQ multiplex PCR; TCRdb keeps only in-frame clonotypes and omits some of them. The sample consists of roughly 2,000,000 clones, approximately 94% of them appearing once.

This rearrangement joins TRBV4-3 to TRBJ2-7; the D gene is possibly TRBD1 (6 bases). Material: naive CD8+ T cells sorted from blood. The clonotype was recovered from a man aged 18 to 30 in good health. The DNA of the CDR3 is TGCGCCAGCAGCCAAGCGGCAATAGTGGGGGCGGAATTGCCCTACGAGCAGTACTTC. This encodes CASSQAAIVGAELPYEQYF.